These T cell receptor beta chains were read from a single sample in a study of cytomegalovirus exposure and HLA in healthy donors. Measured with immunoSEQ multiplex PCR; TCRdb has only the in-frame clones, and not every one. The data contain about 150,000 clones, roughly four fifths of them singletons. Sequenced material: PBMCs. These receptors came from a man aged 18 to 29 in good health and CMV-seronegative. Both conserved end residues are part of each CDR3. Fields, in order: V gene, D gene, J gene, clone size, CDR3 DNA, CDR3 protein. A D gene is named only where the DNA matches it firmly. Size is omitted from some rows. Given values are once, few, many or a class for expanded clones.

TRBV6-5	-	TRBJ2-3	-	TGTGCCAGCAGCCCCAGCGGAGATACGCAGTATTTT	CASSPSGDTQYF
TRBV30	-	TRBJ2-1	-	TGTGCCTGGGGACAGTACAATGAGCAGTTCTTC	CAWGQYNEQFF
TRBV10-3	TRBD1	TRBJ2-7	-	TGTGCCATCAACCCGGACAGGGGTGGCCACGAGCAGTACTTC	CAINPDRGGHEQYF
TRBV10-3	-	TRBJ2-7	-	TGTGCCATCAGCGGTCAAAACGAGCAGTACTTC	CAISGQNEQYF
TRBV5-4	TRBD1	TRBJ2-1	-	TGTGCCAGCAGTTCGACAGGGGGGAATGAGCAGTTCTTC	CASSSTGGNEQFF
TRBV7-2	-	TRBJ1-5	-	TGTGCCAGCAGCCCAGGCCCCGATCAGCCCCAGCATTTT	CASSPGPDQPQHF
TRBV27	TRBD2	TRBJ2-7	-	TGTGCCAGCAGTTTAGTAGCGGGACCCTTTGAGCAGTACTTC	CASSLVAGPFEQYF
TRBV7-6	TRBD1	TRBJ2-1	-	TGTGCCAGCACCCAGGGGGTGTGGAATGAGCAGTTCTTC	CASTQGVWNEQFF
TRBV15	-	TRBJ2-1	once	TGTGCCCACGCGCGGGACCCCCATGATGAGCAGTTCTTC	CAHARDPHDEQFF
TRBV11-2	TRBD2	TRBJ2-1	-	TGTGCCAGCAGCCCGCAGAGCGGGGTCGGCAATGAGCAGTTCTTC	CASSPQSGVGNEQFF
TRBV4-3	-	TRBJ2-2	-	TGCGCCAGCAGCCAGGAAAGACAGTACACCGGGGAGCTGTTTTTT	CASSQERQYTGELFF
TRBV28	TRBD1	TRBJ2-7	-	TGTGCCAGCAGTTTACCAAACAGGGGACGGGGCTACGAGCAGTACTTC	CASSLPNRGRGYEQYF
TRBV5-6	-	TRBJ1-1	-	TGTGCCAGCAGCTTGGACAGGGAATGGAACACTGAAGCTTTCTTT	CASSLDREWNTEAFF
TRBV10-1	-	TRBJ2-7	-	TGCGCCAGCAGTGACAGAAGGGGCTACGAGCAGTACTTC	CASSDRRGYEQYF
TRBV19	TRBD1	TRBJ1-5	-	TGTGCCAGTAGTACTTTCGGGACAGGAGTCAATCAGCCCCAGCATTTT	CASSTFGTGVNQPQHF
TRBV12-5	-	TRBJ1-3	-	TGTGCTAGTGGCCGGGTGGGGGCGAGCGGAAACACCATATATTTT	CASGRVGASGNTIYF
TRBV9	TRBD2	TRBJ2-3	-	TGTGCCAGCAGCCAACTTCCGGGACTAGCGGGAGAAACAGATACGCAGTATTTT	CASSQLPGLAGETDTQYF
TRBV5-1	-	TRBJ2-2	once	TGCGCCAGCAGCCCGCCTTGGACGGGATTCGCGAACACCGGGGAGCTGTTTTTT	CASSPPWTGFANTGELFF
TRBV9	-	TRBJ1-4	-	TGTGCCAGCAGCGCAGACATGGGTGAAAAACTGTTTTTT	CASSADMGEKLFF
TRBV5-4	-	TRBJ2-6	-	TGTGCCAGCAGCTTAGAGGAAACTGGGGCCAACGTCCTGACTTTC	CASSLEETGANVLTF
TRBV30	TRBD2	TRBJ2-5	few	TGTGCCTTCGGACTAGCGGGAGAGAAGCTGGGCGAGACCCAGTACTTC	CAFGLAGEKLGETQYF